The subject of this entry is one T cell receptor (beta chain). No antigen is known for it. This record comes from a study of tumor and adjacent non-tumor tissue in lung cancer. Broader study findings: Patients with more diverse tumor TCRs had worse survival.

A modified ARM-PCR protocol with three rounds of nested PCR amplified TCRbeta. TCRdb called the multiplex PCR reads again in MiXCR, with one record for every CDR3 protein. The sample holds about 90,000 distinct CDR3 sequences, around 76% seen once. No cell sorting was done before RNA was extracted from the tissue. Distant lung tissue was collected more than 3 cm away from the tumor edge. Newly diagnosed lung cancer patients had thoracic surgery in China, August–late 2014, without prior chemotherapy. Germline CDR1 MNHNS, CDR2 SASEGT. The CDR3 contains 14 residues. Trimming took 8 bases from V and 2 from J, leaving 15 bases between them.

V gene TRBV6-1 combines with J gene TRBJ2-5; a possible D gene is TRBD1 (5 bases). Sequencing used distant non-tumor lung tissue. The TCR sequence derives from a woman aged 45-65 years with non-small cell lung cancer. As DNA, the CDR3 is TGTGCCAGCGGGGCTACAGTGGATCAAGAGACCCAGTACTTC. As protein: CASGATVDQETQYF.